This section outlines one T cell receptor beta chain sequence together with its context. Its target is unknown. This CDR3 has 14 amino acids. The germline V and J ends were trimmed by 1 base and 4 bases, with 10 bases remaining between them. Germline assignment: CDR1 MNHEY and CDR2 SVGAGI. MiXCR was run by TCRdb on the PCR reads, yielding one entry per CDR3 protein. The sample holds about 68,000 distinct CDR3 sequences, over 15% seen once. This sample was taken from a study of molecular identifiers for immune sequencing clone quantification. On the study more broadly: Four of five splits of RNA from about 19,000 or 110,000 naive CD8 cells were sequenced in replicates. Study findings and constraints: Reportedly, one cell's Jurkat TCR RNA was detected within 1,100,000 naive CD8 cells.

This clonotype was sampled from a human donor in good health. Some libraries in this study had Jurkat cell RNA spiked in. Material for sequencing was naive CD8+ T cells from blood, with Jurkat cell RNA spiked in. Subset meaning: FACS-sorted CD8+CD4-CCR7+CD45RA+ naive T cells. This rearrangement joins TRBV6-5 to TRBJ1-1; no clear D. This CDR3 reads CASSYLEGSTEAFF. CDR3 coding DNA: TGTGCCAGCAGTTACTTAGAGGGAAGCACTGAAGCTTTCTTT.